This TCR beta chain originates from a study of shared clonotypes between healthy human individuals. Study results and limitations: Naive subsets generally exceeded memory subsets in estimated richness.

This clone was detected a few times. Its antigen remains unknown. The sample has other DNA sequences that encode this CDR3 too. Trimming took 3 bases from V and 0 from J, leaving 5 bases between them. Germline CDR1 is SGHAT and CDR2 is FQNNGV. This CDR3 contains 13 residues. This table comes from immunoSEQ multiplex PCR, and its TCRdb copy is limited to in-frame clones, with some not included. Here the sample spans 2 million to 2.5 million clones, 95% being singletons. The receptor comes from a man younger than 35 in good health. The sequenced sample consisted of naive CD4+ T cells sorted from blood. Subset noted: CD45RA+ positively selected. The genes are TRBV11-2 and TRBJ1-1; D might be TRBD1 (5 bases). The CDR3 reads CASSLTVNTEAFF. In nucleotides, the CDR3 is TGTGCCAGCAGCTTGACAGTGAACACTGAAGCTTTCTTT.